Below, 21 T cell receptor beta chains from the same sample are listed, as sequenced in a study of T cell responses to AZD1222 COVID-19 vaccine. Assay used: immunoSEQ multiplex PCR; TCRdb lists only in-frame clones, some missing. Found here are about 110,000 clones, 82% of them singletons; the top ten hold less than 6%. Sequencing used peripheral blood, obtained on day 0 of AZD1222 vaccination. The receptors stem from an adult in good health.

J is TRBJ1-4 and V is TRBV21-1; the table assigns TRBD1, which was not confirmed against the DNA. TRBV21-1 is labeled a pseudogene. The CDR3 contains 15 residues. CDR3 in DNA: TGTGCCAGCAGCCCTGGACAAGCAACTAATGAAAAACTGTTTTTT. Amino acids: CASSPGQATNEKLFF.

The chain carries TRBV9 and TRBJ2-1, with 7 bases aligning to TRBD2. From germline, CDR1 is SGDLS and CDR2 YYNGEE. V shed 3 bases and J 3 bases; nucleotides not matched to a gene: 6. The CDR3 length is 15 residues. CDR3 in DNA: TGTGCCAGCAGCGCTACTAGCGATCACTACAATGAGCAGTTCTTC. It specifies CASSATSDHYNEQFF.

CDR3 coding DNA: TGTGCCAGTAGTATAGCCCCCCCTGGAAACACCATATATTTT. It is translated as CASSIAPPGNTIYF. V gene TRBV19 combines with J gene TRBJ1-3; no reliable D call. The CDR3 consists of 14 residues. Trimming cost V 1 base and J 2 bases, with 6 bases left between them. Germline V gives CDR1 LNHDA, CDR2 SQIVND (reference sequence).

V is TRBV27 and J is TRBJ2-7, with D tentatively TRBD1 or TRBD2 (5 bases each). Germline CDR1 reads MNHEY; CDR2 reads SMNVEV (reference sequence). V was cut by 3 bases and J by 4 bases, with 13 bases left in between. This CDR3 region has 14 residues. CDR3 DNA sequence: TGTGCCAGCAGTTTGAGGGGCCCCCAATACGAGCAGTACTTC. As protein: CASSLRGPQYEQYF.

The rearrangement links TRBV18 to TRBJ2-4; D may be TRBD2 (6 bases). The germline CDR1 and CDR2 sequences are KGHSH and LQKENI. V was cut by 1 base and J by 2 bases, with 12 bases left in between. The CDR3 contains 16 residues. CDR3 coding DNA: TGTGCCAGCTCACCACGGGGGGAGAATCCCAAAAACATTCAGTACTTC. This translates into CASSPRGENPKNIQYF.

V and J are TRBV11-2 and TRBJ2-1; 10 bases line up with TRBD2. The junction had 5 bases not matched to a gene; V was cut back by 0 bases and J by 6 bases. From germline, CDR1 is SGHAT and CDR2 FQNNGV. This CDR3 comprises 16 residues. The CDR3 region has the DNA TGTGCCAGCAGCTTAGAGGCTAGCGGGGGATTCAATGAGCAGTTCTTC. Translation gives CASSLEASGGFNEQFF.

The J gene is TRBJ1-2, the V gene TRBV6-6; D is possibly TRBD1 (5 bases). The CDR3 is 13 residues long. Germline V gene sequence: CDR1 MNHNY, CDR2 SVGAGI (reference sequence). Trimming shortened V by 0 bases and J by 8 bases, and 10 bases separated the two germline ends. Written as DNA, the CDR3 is TGTGCCAGCAGTTACTCGATCCAGGGAGGCTACACCTTC. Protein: CASSYSIQGGYTF.

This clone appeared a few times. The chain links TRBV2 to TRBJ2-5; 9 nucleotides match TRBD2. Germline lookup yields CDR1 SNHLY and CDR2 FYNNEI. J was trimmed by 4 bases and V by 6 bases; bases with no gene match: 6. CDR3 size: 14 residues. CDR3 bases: TGTGCCAGCAGGGAGCGGGGGGCCGGAGAGACCCAGTACTTC. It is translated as CASRERGAGETQYF. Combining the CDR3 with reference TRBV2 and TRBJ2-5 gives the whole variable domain EPEVTQTPSHQVTQMGQEVILRCVPISNHLYFYWYRQILGQKVEFLVSFYNNEISEKSEIFDDQFSVERPDGSNFTLKIRSTKLEDSAMYFCASRERGAGETQYFGPGTRLLVL.

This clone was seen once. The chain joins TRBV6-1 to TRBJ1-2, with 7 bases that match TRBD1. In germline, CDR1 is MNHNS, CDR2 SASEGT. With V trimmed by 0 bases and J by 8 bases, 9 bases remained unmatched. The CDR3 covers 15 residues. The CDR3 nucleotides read TGTGCCAGCAGTGAAGCCCACCCGGGACAGAGGGGCTACACCTTC. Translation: CASSEAHPGQRGYTF.

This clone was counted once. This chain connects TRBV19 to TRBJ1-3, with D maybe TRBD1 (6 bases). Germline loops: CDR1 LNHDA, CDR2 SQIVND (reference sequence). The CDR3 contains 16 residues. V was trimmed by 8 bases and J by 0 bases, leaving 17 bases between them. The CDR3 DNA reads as TGTGCCAGTCATCCGGGACAACTTTACTCTGGAAACACCATATATTTT. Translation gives CASHPGQLYSGNTIYF.

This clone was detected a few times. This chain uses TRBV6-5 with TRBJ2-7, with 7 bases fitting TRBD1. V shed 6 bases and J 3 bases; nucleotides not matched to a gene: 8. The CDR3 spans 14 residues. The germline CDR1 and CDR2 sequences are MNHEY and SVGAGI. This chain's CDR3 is CASRGAGGDYEQYF. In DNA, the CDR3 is TGTGCCAGCAGGGGGGCAGGGGGTGACTACGAGCAGTACTTC.

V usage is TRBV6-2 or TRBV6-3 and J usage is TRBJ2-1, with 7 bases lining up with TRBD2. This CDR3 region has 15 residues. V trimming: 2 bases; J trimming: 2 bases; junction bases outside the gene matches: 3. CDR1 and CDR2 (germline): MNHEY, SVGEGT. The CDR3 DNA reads TGTGCCAGCAGTTACGATCGGGGGGCCTACAATGAGCAGTTCTTC. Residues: CASSYDRGAYNEQFF.

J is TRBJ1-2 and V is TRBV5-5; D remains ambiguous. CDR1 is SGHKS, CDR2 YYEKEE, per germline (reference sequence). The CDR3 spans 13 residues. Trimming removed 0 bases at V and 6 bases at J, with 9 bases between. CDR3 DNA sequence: TGTGCCAGCAGCTTGGTGGGGTTCAATGGCTACACCTTC. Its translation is CASSLVGFNGYTF.

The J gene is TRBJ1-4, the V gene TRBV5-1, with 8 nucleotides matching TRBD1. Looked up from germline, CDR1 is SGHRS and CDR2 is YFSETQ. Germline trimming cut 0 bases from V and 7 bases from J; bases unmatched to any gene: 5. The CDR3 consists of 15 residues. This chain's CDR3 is CASSLGQGLGEKLFF. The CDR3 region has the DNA TGCGCCAGCAGCTTGGGACAGGGGTTGGGTGAAAAACTGTTTTTT.

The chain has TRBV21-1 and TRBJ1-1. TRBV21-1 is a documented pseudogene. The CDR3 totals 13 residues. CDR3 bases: TGTGCCAGCAGCAAAGAGGGGAACACTGAAGCTTTCTTT. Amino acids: CASSKEGNTEAFF.

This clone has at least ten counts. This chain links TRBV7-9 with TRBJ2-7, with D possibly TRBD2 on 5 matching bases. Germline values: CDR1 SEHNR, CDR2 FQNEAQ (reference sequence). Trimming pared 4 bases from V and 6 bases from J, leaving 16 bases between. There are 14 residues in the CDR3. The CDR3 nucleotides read TGTGCCAGCAGCTGGAGGTTGTCCGAAGGCGAGCAGTACTTC. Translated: CASSWRLSEGEQYF.

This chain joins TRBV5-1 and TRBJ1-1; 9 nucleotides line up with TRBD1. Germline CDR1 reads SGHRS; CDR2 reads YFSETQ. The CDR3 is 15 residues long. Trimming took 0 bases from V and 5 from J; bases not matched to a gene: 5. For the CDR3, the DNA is TGCGCCAGCAGCTTGGGGACAGGGGATACAACTGAAGCTTTCTTT. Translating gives CASSLGTGDTTEAFF.

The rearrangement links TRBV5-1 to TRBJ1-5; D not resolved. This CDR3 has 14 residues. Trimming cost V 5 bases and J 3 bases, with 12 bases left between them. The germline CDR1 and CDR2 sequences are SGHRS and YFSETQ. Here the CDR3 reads CASSPAGINQPQHF. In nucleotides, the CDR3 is TGCGCCAGCAGTCCGGCAGGCATCAATCAGCCCCAGCATTTT.

CDR3 sequence reads: CASSLLLNQDYEQYF. CDR3 in DNA: TGTGCCAGCAGCCTCTTACTAAACCAAGACTACGAGCAGTACTTC. The chain combines TRBV5-6 with TRBJ2-7; the D is unclear. CDR1 is SGHDT, CDR2 YYEEEE, per germline. V lost 4 bases to trimming and J lost 3 bases, with 17 bases between them. CDR3 length equals 15 residues. The entire variable domain, with the rest obtained from reference TRBV5-6 and TRBJ2-7, is as follows: DAGVTQSPTHLIKTRGQQVTLRCSPKSGHDTVSWYQQALGQGPQFIFQYYEEEERQRGNFPDRFSGHQFPNYSSELNVNALLLGDSALYLCASSLLLNQDYEQYFGPGTRLTVT.

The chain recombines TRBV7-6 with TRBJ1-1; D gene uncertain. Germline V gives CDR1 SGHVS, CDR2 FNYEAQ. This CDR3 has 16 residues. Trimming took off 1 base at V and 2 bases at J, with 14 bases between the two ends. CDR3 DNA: TGTGCCAGCAGCTTAGAATCGGTGCGGCTAAACACTGAAGCTTTCTTT. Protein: CASSLESVRLNTEAFF.

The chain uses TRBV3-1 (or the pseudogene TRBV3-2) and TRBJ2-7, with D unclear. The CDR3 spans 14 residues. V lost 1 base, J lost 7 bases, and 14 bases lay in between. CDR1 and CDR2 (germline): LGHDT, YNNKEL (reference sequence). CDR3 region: CASSQGASPREQYF. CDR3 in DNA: TGTGCCAGCAGCCAAGGGGCTAGTCCGAGGGAGCAGTACTTC.